The 9 T cell receptor beta chains below come from one sample, sequenced in a study of early T cells in non-severe SARS-CoV-2 infection (dated by TCRdb to about 2021). The protocol used for the library was 5' RACE. The instrument was a NextSeq 500. The public reads were run again by TCRdb, first through fastp at Q25 and then through MiXCR, and only productive beta chains were kept. Entries that share a CDR3 protein sequence are merged under the most common genes and DNA. Within this sample are 60,000 or so distinct CDR3 sequences, with roughly 13% of them counted one time only. Of the sample, around 1.4% falls within the top ten clones. This material consisted of whole blood, taken at baseline. The origin of the receptors is an adult who was a healthcare worker with PCR-confirmed SARS-CoV-2 infection or an uninfected control (not recorded which).

CDR3 amino acids: CSATGLMNTEAFF. The CDR3 DNA reads TGCAGTGCTACGGGGCTCATGAACACTGAAGCTTTCTTT. The rearrangement joins TRBV20-1 to TRBJ1-1, with TRBD1 as a possible D gene (5 bases). Germline-derived CDR1 and CDR2 are DFQATT and SNEGSKA (reference sequence). The CDR3 length is 13 residues. Deletions cut 4 bases from V and 0 bases from J, with 9 bases between.

This clonotype was detected a few times. The chain carries TRBV4-2 and TRBJ2-7, with a tentative D call TRBD2 (7 bases). Trimming took 2 bases from V and 4 from J, leaving 18 bases between them. The germline V gene has CDR1 LGHNA and CDR2 YNFKEQ. The length of the CDR3 is 16 residues. CDR3 nucleotide sequence: TGTGCCAGCAGCCAAACTATGGGGGGGGCCCTTTACGAGCAGTACTTC. Translated: CASSQTMGGALYEQYF.

The chain couples TRBV20-1 to TRBJ2-1; TRBD2 might be the D (6 bases). CDR1 is DFQATT and CDR2 is SNEGSKA in the germline V gene (reference sequence). The CDR3 runs to 15 residues. Trimming took off 4 bases at V and 1 base at J, with 14 bases between the two ends. The CDR3 spells CSATTASESYNEQFF. The CDR3, as DNA: TGCAGTGCTACCACCGCTAGCGAGTCCTACAATGAGCAGTTCTTC.

CDR3 amino acids: CASSIGADGYTF. The DNA for the CDR3 is TGTGCCAGTAGTATTGGGGCAGATGGCTACACCTTC. The rearrangement uses TRBV19 and TRBJ1-2; tentative D call: TRBD1 (5 bases). CDR1 LNHDA and CDR2 SQIVND come from the germline V gene (reference sequence). This CDR3 has 12 amino acids. V was cut by 3 bases and J by 6 bases, with 8 bases left in between.

The chain recombines TRBV19 with TRBJ1-5; D gene ambiguous. The CDR3 extends over 14 amino acids. Trimming took off 5 bases at V and 2 bases at J, with 10 bases between the two ends. Germline V gene sequence: CDR1 LNHDA, CDR2 SQIVND (reference sequence). CDR3 in DNA: TGTGCCAGTAGTCCGTGGGTGGGCAATCAGCCCCAGCATTTT. This sequence encodes CASSPWVGNQPQHF.

This clonotype was observed a few times. The chain recombines TRBV5-6 with TRBJ1-1; TRBD1 might be the D (5 bases). CDR3 length: 15 amino acids. Germline values: CDR1 SGHDT, CDR2 YYEEEE. Trimming took off 2 bases at V and 5 bases at J, with 16 bases between the two ends. CDR3 nucleotides: TGTGCCAGCAGCTTTCGGGGGGTAGTCGGAACTGAAGCTTTCTTT. It codes for CASSFRGVVGTEAFF.

This clonotype was detected ten times or more. The CDR3 nucleotides are TGTGCCACCTGTCAGCCGACAGGTTCCTACGAGCAGTACTTC. It encodes CATCQPTGSYEQYF. This chain links TRBV10-3 with TRBJ2-7; D may be TRBD1 (6 bases). V was shortened by 10 bases and J by 1 base, with 17 bases between the two germline ends. The CDR3 sequence is 14 residues long. Germline CDR1 and CDR2: ENHRY and SYGVKD.

This chain connects TRBV7-2 to TRBJ2-5; 8 positions agree with TRBD1. Germline V gene lookup returns CDR1 SGHTA and CDR2 FQGNSA. The CDR3 length is 15 residues. After removal of 4 bases from V and 5 bases from J, the junction contained 9 bases not matched to a gene. The CDR3 DNA reads TGTGCCAGCAGCTCGGGGACAGGCTTACGGGAGACCCAGTACTTC. This codes for CASSSGTGLRETQYF.

This clonotype is medium-sized within its sample. This chain links TRBV7-2 with TRBJ2-7, with TRBD1 as a possible D gene (5 bases). CDR1 is SGHTA and CDR2 is FQGNSA in the germline V gene. The CDR3 runs 14 residues. Trimming left V 1 base short and J 3 bases short, with 10 bases between. The CDR3 reads CASSLGRQYYEQYF. CDR3 DNA: TGTGCCAGCAGCTTAGGGAGACAGTACTACGAGCAGTACTTC.